The clone carrying this T cell receptor beta chain was observed a handful of times. The antigen is unknown. V lost 8 bases, J lost 5 bases, and 3 bases stayed unmatched. This CDR3 is 12 amino acids long. The germline CDR1 and CDR2 sequences are MNHNS and SASEGT. Donors likely had unrecorded immune exposures despite being nominally healthy when sampled. This record comes from a study of cytomegalovirus exposure and HLA in healthy donors. Study outcomes and limitations: The study listed 164 cytomegalovirus-associated TCR beta chains. More clonal expansion characterized HLA-associated TCR beta chains than equally common others in a later analysis.

The study ran its PCR with 60 Vbeta and 13 Jbeta primers. The data were produced by immunoSEQ multiplex PCR, yet TCRdb's version contains in-frame clones alone and is incomplete. The sample has over 150,000 clones; approximately 80% are singletons. Input material: PBMCs. The V gene is TRBV6-1, the J gene TRBJ2-4; TRBD1 aligns across 7 bases. The source is a woman aged 45-65 years in good health and CMV-seronegative. The CDR3 loop is CASRDSENIQYF. The CDR3 DNA sequence: TGTGCCAGCCGGGACAGCGAAAACATTCAGTACTTC.